One and the same sample provided the 29 T cell receptor beta chains below, sequenced in a study of T cells in localized non-small cell lung cancer. Clones were sequenced by immunoSEQ multiplex PCR, and TCRdb holds only the in-frame ones, with some missing. Of about 33,000 clones in the sample, over 75% were seen once. The source material was peripheral blood, sampled before any cancer treatment. The receptors shown here come from a male donor aged 60 or older with stage III squamous cell lung carcinoma.

On this clone itself: Within the sample, other DNA sequences also encode this same CDR3. The rearrangement joins TRBV4-3 to TRBJ1-2, with D possibly TRBD1 on 5 matching bases. V lost 0 bases and J lost 5, with 13 bases in between. CDR3 size: 15 residues. CDR1 LGHNA and CDR2 YSLEER come from the germline V gene. The CDR3 DNA reads as TGCGCCAGCAGCCAAGAACTTCAGGGAGCATATGGCTACACCTTC. Encoded protein: CASSQELQGAYGYTF.

This clone has only a few counts. The V call is TRBV2, the J call TRBJ1-5; 11 bases fit TRBD1. The J segment lost 7 bases and the V segment lost 5 bases, leaving 7 bases of the junction unmatched. In germline, CDR1 is SNHLY, CDR2 FYNNEI. The length of the CDR3 is 15 residues. CDR3 sequence reads: CASSKGQGVNQPQHF. DNA of the CDR3: TGTGCCAGCAGTAAGGGACAGGGGGTAAACCAGCCCCAGCATTTT.

The J gene is TRBJ1-1, the V gene TRBV6-5; D call uncertain. Per the germline V gene, CDR1 is MNHEY and CDR2 is SVGAGI. V was trimmed by 2 bases and J by 1 base, leaving 11 bases between them. The CDR3 has 15 amino acids. The CDR3 here is CASSYREVTNTEAFF. CDR3 bases: TGTGCCAGCAGTTACCGCGAAGTCACGAACACTGAAGCTTTCTTT.

The chain combines TRBV6-6 with TRBJ2-1, with D possibly matching TRBD2 (7 bases). The germline V gene has CDR1 MNHNY and CDR2 SVGAGI (reference sequence). CDR3 size: 16 residues. Trimming shortened V by 11 bases and J by 7 bases, and 27 bases separated the two germline ends. The CDR3 is CASATSRGGLANEQFF. The CDR3 nucleotides are TGTGCCTCGGCGACCTCCAGGGGAGGGTTAGCGAATGAGCAGTTCTTC.

The rearrangement uses TRBV7-9 and TRBJ2-1, with D unresolved. V was shortened by 3 bases and J by 7 bases, with 10 bases between the two germline ends. CDR1 is SEHNR and CDR2 is FQNEAQ in the germline V gene (reference sequence). The CDR3 has 13 residues. The CDR3 bases are TGTGCCAGCAGCTTTTCCTCGGAGAATGAGCAGTTCTTC. Amino acid sequence: CASSFSSENEQFF.

This clone was detected once. The rearrangement uses TRBV19 and TRBJ1-1; TRBD1 aligns across 7 bases. The germline V gene has CDR1 LNHDA and CDR2 SQIVND (reference sequence). The junction had 2 bases not matched to a gene; V was cut back by 4 bases and J by 0 bases. This CDR3 is built from 14 residues. CDR3 residues: CASSTGTVNTEAFF. CDR3 sequence (DNA): TGTGCCAGTAGTACCGGGACAGTGAACACTGAAGCTTTCTTT. The full variable domain, in which reference TRBV19 and TRBJ1-1 provide the parts outside the CDR3, is DGGITQSPKYLFRKEGQNVTLSCEQNLNHDAMYWYRQDPGQGLRLIYYSQIVNDFQKGDIAEGYSVSREKKESFPLTVTSAQKNPTAFYLCASSTGTVNTEAFFGQGTRLTVV.

Only one count was recorded for this clone. The rearrangement joins TRBV29-1 to TRBJ2-5, with D possibly being TRBD1 (6 bases). Germline lookup yields CDR1 SQVTM and CDR2 ANQGSEA. CDR3 size: 15 residues. V was cut by 6 bases and J by 4 bases, with 21 bases left in between. CDR3 in amino acids: CSVTAGQGFRETQYF. CDR3 DNA sequence: TGCAGCGTAACCGCAGGGCAGGGGTTCCGAGAGACCCAGTACTTC.

The chain recombines TRBV5-5 with TRBJ2-5; 12 bases match TRBD2. The CDR3 runs 18 residues. V lost 6 bases, J lost 6 bases, and 18 bases stayed unmatched. Germline V gene data show CDR1 as SGHKS and CDR2 as YYEKEE (reference sequence). CDR3 loop: CASTLIGLAGGPRQTQYF. The CDR3 DNA is TGTGCCAGCACCCTGATCGGCCTAGCGGGGGGGCCACGACAGACCCAGTACTTC. The full variable domain, in which reference TRBV5-5 and TRBJ2-5 provide the parts outside the CDR3, is DAGVTQSPTHLIKTRGQQVTLRCSPISGHKSVSWYQQVLGQGPQFIFQYYEKEERGRGNFPDRFSARQFPNYSSELNVNALLLGDSALYLCASTLIGLAGGPRQTQYFGPGTRLLVL.

This chain connects TRBV4-3 to TRBJ2-2; D is undetermined. Trimming took 0 bases from V and 9 from J, leaving 8 bases between them. The germline V gene has CDR1 LGHNA and CDR2 YSLEER. This CDR3 comprises 13 residues. CDR3 DNA sequence: TGCGCCAGCAGCCAAGACCTGGCCCGGGAGCTGTTTTTT. It encodes CASSQDLARELFF.

V gene TRBV9 combines with J gene TRBJ1-3; TRBD1 is a possible D gene (5 bases). The germline V and J ends were trimmed by 0 bases and 2 bases, with 12 bases remaining between them. Germline assignment: CDR1 SGDLS and CDR2 YYNGEE. This CDR3 contains 16 residues. The CDR3 DNA sequence: TGTGCCAGCAGCGTAGGGGACTCCGCCGCTGGAAACACCATATATTTT. Translating gives CASSVGDSAAGNTIYF.

This clone was seen a single time. The CDR3 DNA follows: TGTGCCAGCAGTTACTGGGGCAGGGCTGATGAAAAACTGTTTTTT. It specifies CASSYWGRADEKLFF. This rearrangement joins TRBV6-6 to TRBJ1-4, with a possible D match to TRBD1 (5 bases). The CDR3 runs 15 residues. CDR1 is MNHNY, CDR2 SVGAGI, per germline (reference sequence). The ends were cut back, 1 base at V and 6 bases at J, with 12 bases in the middle.

This chain joins TRBV7-6 and TRBJ1-1; 9 nucleotides align to TRBD1. The CDR3 covers 14 residues. V was clipped by 5 bases and J by 9 bases; unmatched bases: 10. Looked up from germline, CDR1 is SGHVS and CDR2 is FNYEAQ. This CDR3 is CASSETGGVTKAFF. CDR3 DNA: TGTGCCAGCAGCGAGACAGGGGGGGTTACCAAAGCTTTCTTT.

This rearrangement joins TRBV28 to TRBJ1-5, with D unclear. This CDR3 has 13 amino acids. Germline V gene sequence: CDR1 MDHEN, CDR2 SYDVKM. V lost 2 bases, J lost 5 bases, and 7 bases lay in between. The CDR3 DNA is TGTGCCAGCAGTTTACCAGTCTATCAGCCCCAGCATTTT. Translated, it gives CASSLPVYQPQHF.

Note on this clone: Other DNA sequences from this sample encode an identical CDR3 as well. CDR3 nucleotides: TGCGCCAGCAGCTTCAGTGAGACCCAGTACTTC. It is translated as CASSFSETQYF. V usage is TRBV5-1 and J usage is TRBJ2-5, with D hard to call. CDR1 is SGHRS and CDR2 is YFSETQ in the germline V gene. Trimming left V 2 bases short and J 5 bases short, with 4 bases between. This CDR3 is built from 11 residues.

This clone has just one count. This sequence joins TRBV10-3 and TRBJ2-1, with TRBD2 identical over 10 bases. This CDR3 is built from 14 residues. The junction had 3 bases not matched to a gene; V was cut back by 6 bases and J by 4 bases. Germline loops: CDR1 ENHRY, CDR2 SYGVKD. The CDR3 DNA sequence: TGTGCCATCAGCTCTAGCGGGGGATACAATGAGCAGTTCTTC. Amino acids: CAISSSGGYNEQFF.

This clone has only a few counts. This sequence joins TRBV29-1 and TRBJ2-7; D is unresolved. There are 15 residues in the CDR3. Between the trimmed V and J ends, which lost 5 bases and 6 bases, there was a span of 23 bases. CDR1 is SQVTM, CDR2 ANQGSEA, per germline. The CDR3 DNA reads TGCAGCGTTAAATACGTTTTGGGCAGTTATCTCGAGCAGTACTTC. This translates into CSVKYVLGSYLEQYF.

V gene TRBV7-9 combines with J gene TRBJ2-5; TRBD1 matches 9 bases. Trimming cost V 5 bases and J 3 bases; bases outside gene matches: 10. CDR1 and CDR2 (germline): SEHNR, FQNEAQ (reference sequence). The CDR3 has 16 residues. The CDR3: CASSVILTGGEETQYF. CDR3 coding DNA: TGTGCCAGCAGCGTAATACTAACAGGGGGCGAAGAGACCCAGTACTTC.

This chain joins TRBV2 and TRBJ2-3; 11 bases match TRBD2. This CDR3 spans 16 amino acids. Per the germline V gene, CDR1 is SNHLY and CDR2 is FYNNEI. J lost 2 bases, V lost 5 bases, and 6 bases had no gene match. CDR3: CASSPGTSGPTDTQYF. CDR3 DNA sequence: TGTGCCAGCAGTCCCGGGACTAGCGGCCCCACAGATACGCAGTATTTT.

The V call is TRBV30, the J call TRBJ2-4, with D tentatively TRBD1 (5 bases). The CDR3 consists of 15 residues. Trimming stripped 7 bases from V and 0 bases from J, with 16 bases between. Germline loops: CDR1 GTSNPN, CDR2 SVGIG (reference sequence). CDR3 loop: CASRYGALAKNIQYF. CDR3 sequence (DNA): TGTGCCTCCCGATATGGGGCTCTAGCCAAAAACATTCAGTACTTC.

J is TRBJ2-7 and V is TRBV28; 10 bases align to TRBD1. The trim removed 6 bases at V and 6 bases at J, leaving 8 bases unmatched. Per germline, CDR1 MDHEN and CDR2 SYDVKM. The CDR3 loop spans 14 amino acids. CDR3 DNA: TGTGCCAGCAGCCTAGGGACAGGGGAAATCGAGCAGTACTTC. Encoded protein: CASSLGTGEIEQYF.

The gene calls are TRBV7-2 and TRBJ2-6; the D is unclear. CDR1 is SGHTA, CDR2 FQGNSA, per germline. The CDR3 is 17 amino acids. Deletions cut 0 bases from V and 0 bases from J, with 9 bases between. This CDR3 is CASSLAPQYSGANVLTF. The CDR3 bases are TGTGCCAGCAGCTTAGCACCTCAGTACTCTGGGGCCAACGTCCTGACTTTC.

The chain couples TRBV20-1 to TRBJ2-1; the D gene could be TRBD1 or TRBD2 (6 bases each). CDR3 length: 11 amino acids. The V and J ends lost 8 bases and 6 bases respectively, with 11 bases between them. CDR1 is DFQATT and CDR2 is SNEGSKA in the germline V gene (reference sequence). CDR3 region: CSRLGGNEQFF. The CDR3 nucleotides are TGCAGTCGACTAGGGGGCAATGAGCAGTTCTTC.

The chain recombines TRBV11-3 with TRBJ2-2; D call uncertain. V was pared by 1 base and J by 0 bases, with 6 bases between. The germline CDR1 and CDR2 sequences are SGHNT and YENEEA. This CDR3 comprises 15 residues. CDR3 sequence: CASSLGGANTGELFF. In DNA, the CDR3 is TGTGCCAGCAGCTTAGGAGGCGCGAACACCGGGGAGCTGTTTTTT.

This chain joins TRBV2 and TRBJ2-3; D is unclear. Germline V gene data show CDR1 as SNHLY and CDR2 as FYNNEI. The CDR3 extends over 12 amino acids. V was trimmed by 8 bases and J by 1 base, leaving 7 bases between them. CDR3 in amino acids: CASADRTDTQYF. CDR3 bases: TGTGCCAGCGCGGACCGCACAGATACGCAGTATTTT.

This chain links TRBV11-3 with TRBJ1-3; 7 positions agree with TRBD1. The CDR3 is 15 residues long. In germline, CDR1 is SGHNT, CDR2 YENEEA. V gave up 4 bases and J gave up 0 bases; unmatched junction bases: 3. The CDR3 DNA reads TGTGCCAGCAGCTCGGGGACAGACTCTGGAAACACCATATATTTT. It encodes CASSSGTDSGNTIYF.

This sequence joins TRBV28 and TRBJ2-6, with D possibly being TRBD2 (6 bases). This CDR3 has 17 amino acids. Trimming took off 7 bases at V and 0 bases at J, with 16 bases between the two ends. Germline CDR1 and CDR2: MDHEN and SYDVKM. CDR3 bases: TGTGCCAGCACCAGGCGGGGCCTGGGCTCTGGGGCCAACGTCCTGACTTTC. It codes for CASTRRGLGSGANVLTF.

This chain uses TRBV5-6 with TRBJ2-7; D uncertain. The CDR3 has 13 amino acids. Germline CDR1 SGHDT, CDR2 YYEEEE. Trimming shortened V by 0 bases and J by 7 bases, and 11 bases separated the two germline ends. The CDR3 here is CASSLGVATEQYF. The CDR3 region has the DNA TGTGCCAGCAGCTTGGGGGTGGCGACAGAGCAGTACTTC.

The CDR3 bases are TGTGCCAGCAGTCTCCTGGACCCGGGGGCTGGCACAGATACGCAGTATTTT. Its translation: CASSLLDPGAGTDTQYF. V gene TRBV27 combines with J gene TRBJ2-3; perhaps D is TRBD1 or TRBD2 (6 bases each). Germline values: CDR1 MNHEY, CDR2 SMNVEV (reference sequence). Trimming took off 5 bases at V and 1 base at J, with 19 bases between the two ends. There are 17 residues in the CDR3.

The chain carries TRBV30 and TRBJ2-3; 11 bases are a match to TRBD2. V shed 8 bases, J shed 4 bases, and the junction held 8 bases outside the gene matches. The CDR3 has 14 residues. CDR1 is GTSNPN, CDR2 SVGIG, per germline (reference sequence). The CDR3 sequence: CATGLLAGADTQYF. CDR3 sequence (DNA): TGTGCCACGGGCTTACTAGCGGGAGCAGATACGCAGTATTTT.